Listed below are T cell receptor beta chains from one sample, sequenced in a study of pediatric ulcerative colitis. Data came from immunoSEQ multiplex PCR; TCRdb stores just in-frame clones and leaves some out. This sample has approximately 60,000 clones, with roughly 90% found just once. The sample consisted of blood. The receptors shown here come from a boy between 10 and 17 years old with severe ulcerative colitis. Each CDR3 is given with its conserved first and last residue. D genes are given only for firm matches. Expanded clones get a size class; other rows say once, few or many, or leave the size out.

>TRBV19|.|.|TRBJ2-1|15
TGTGCCAGTAGTATATCCCCGACTAGTCACAATGAGCAGTTCTTC
CASSISPTSHNEQFF
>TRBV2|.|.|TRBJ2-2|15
TGTGCCAGCCTCGGCGTGGGAGGGAACACCGGGGAGCTGTTTTTT
CASLGVGGNTGELFF
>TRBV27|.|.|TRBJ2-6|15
TGTGCCATCCCGTCCGATGGGGGGGGCCACGGCGTCCTGACTTTC
CAIPSDGGGHGVLTF
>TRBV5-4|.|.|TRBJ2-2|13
TGTGCCAGCAGCTTTGGAGGGACCGGGGAGCTGTTTTTT
CASSFGGTGELFF
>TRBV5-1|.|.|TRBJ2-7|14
TGCGCCAGCAGCCCAGTGGGGCAGGCTCTGGAGCAGTACTTC
CASSPVGQALEQYF
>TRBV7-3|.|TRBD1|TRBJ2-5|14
TGTGCCAGCAGCTCGACAGGGTACCAAGAGACCCAGTACTTC
CASSSTGYQETQYF
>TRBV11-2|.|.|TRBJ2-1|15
TGTGCCAGCAGCTTAGGAGGGACCGGGGGTAATGAGCAGTTCTTC
CASSLGGTGGNEQFF
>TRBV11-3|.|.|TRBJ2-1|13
TGTGCCAGCAGCTTAGGCAGGTACAATGAGCAGTTCTTC
CASSLGRYNEQFF
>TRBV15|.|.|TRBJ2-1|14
TGTGCCACCAGCAGAGACCAGCCGTCATGGGAGCAGTTCTTC
CATSRDQPSWEQFF
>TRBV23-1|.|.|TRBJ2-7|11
TGCGCCAGCAGTCCCCACTACGAGCAGTACTTC
CASSPHYEQYF
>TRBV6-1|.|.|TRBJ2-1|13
TGTGCCAGCAGGAAGGACAGCTACAATGAGCAGTTCTTC
CASRKDSYNEQFF
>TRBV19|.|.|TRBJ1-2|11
TGTGCGAGTAGGGGCCGGGATGGCTACACCTTC
CASRGRDGYTF
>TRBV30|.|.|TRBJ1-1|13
TGTGCCTGGAGTGTAGGGGTGGGTACTGAAGCTTTCTTT
CAWSVGVGTEAFF
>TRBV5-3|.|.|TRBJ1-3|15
TGTGCCAGAAGCACCTCCCTACTCTCCGGAAACACCATATATTTT
CARSTSLLSGNTIYF
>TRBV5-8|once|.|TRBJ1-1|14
TGTGCCAGCAGCTTGAAGGGAAAGAACACTGAAGCTTTCTTT
CASSLKGKNTEAFF
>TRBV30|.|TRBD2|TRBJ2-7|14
TGTGCCTGGACTGGGACTAGCGGATCCTACGAGCAGTACTTC
CAWTGTSGSYEQYF
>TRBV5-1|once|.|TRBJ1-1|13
TGCGCCAGCAGCTTGGGAGCGAACACTGAAGCTTTCTTT
CASSLGANTEAFF
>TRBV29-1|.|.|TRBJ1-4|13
TGCAGCTGCCGGGGGGGCGCCGAGGAAAAACTGTTTTTT
CSCRGGAEEKLFF
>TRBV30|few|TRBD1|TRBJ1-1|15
TGTGCCTGGAGTGCCAGACAGGGGGCCGGCACTGAAGCTTTCTTT
CAWSARQGAGTEAFF
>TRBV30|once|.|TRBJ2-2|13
TGTGCCTGGACTCAGGATAACACCGGGGAGCTGTTTTTT
CAWTQDNTGELFF
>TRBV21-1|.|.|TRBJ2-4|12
TGTGCCAGCAGGAGTACCAAAAACATTCAGTACTTC
CASRSTKNIQYF
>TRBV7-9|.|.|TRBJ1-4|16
TGTGCCAGCAGCTTGAGTTCTGGGGCAACTAATGAAAAACTGTTTTTT
CASSLSSGATNEKLFF
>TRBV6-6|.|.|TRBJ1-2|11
TGTGCCAGCAATGGGAGGAAAGGCTACACCTTC
CASNGRKGYTF
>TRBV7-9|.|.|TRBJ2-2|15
TGTGCCAGCAGCTTAGGTTGGGAGAACACCGGGGAGCTGTTTTTT
CASSLGWENTGELFF